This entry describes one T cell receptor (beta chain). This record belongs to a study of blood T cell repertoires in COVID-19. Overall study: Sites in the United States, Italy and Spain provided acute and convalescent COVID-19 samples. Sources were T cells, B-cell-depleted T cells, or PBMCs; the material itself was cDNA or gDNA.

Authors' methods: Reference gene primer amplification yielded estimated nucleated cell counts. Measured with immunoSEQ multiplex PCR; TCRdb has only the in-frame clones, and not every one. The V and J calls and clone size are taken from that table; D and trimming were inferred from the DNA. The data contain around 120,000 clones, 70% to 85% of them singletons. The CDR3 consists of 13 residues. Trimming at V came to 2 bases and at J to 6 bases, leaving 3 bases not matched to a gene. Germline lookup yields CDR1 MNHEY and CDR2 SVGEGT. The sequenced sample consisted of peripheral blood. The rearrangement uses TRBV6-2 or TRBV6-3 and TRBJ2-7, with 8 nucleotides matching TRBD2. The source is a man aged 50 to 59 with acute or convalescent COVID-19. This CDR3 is CASSYIAGSEQYF. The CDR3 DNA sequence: TGTGCCAGCAGTTACATAGCGGGATCCGAGCAGTACTTC.